The 28 T cell receptor beta chains presented below share a single source sample, sequenced in a study of cytomegalovirus exposure and HLA in healthy donors. PCR used 60 Vbeta primers and 13 Jbeta primers. Libraries were prepared by immunoSEQ multiplex PCR; TCRdb keeps only in-frame clonotypes and omits some of them. This table has roughly 100,000 clones, roughly 80% appearing once. The specimen was PBMCs. The receptor source for this set is a woman aged 40-49 years in good health and CMV-seronegative.

The gene calls are TRBV19 and TRBJ1-2; TRBD1 matches at 7 bases. Germline-derived CDR1 and CDR2 are LNHDA and SQIVND (reference sequence). CDR3 length: 16 amino acids. Trimming removed 4 bases from V and 9 bases from J; junction bases left unmatched: 17. CDR3 bases: TGTGCCAGTAGTAAGGGGACAGAGCTGCCCCTATGGAGCTACACCTTC. Encoded protein: CASSKGTELPLWSYTF.

V gene TRBV23-1 combines with J gene TRBJ2-7; D possibly corresponds to TRBD2 (6 bases). TRBV23-1 carries the ORF label, with uncertain function. This CDR3 region has 15 residues. Trimming removed 6 bases from V and 2 bases from J, with 17 bases in between. Here the CDR3 reads CASSMNRDLTYEQYF. The CDR3 coding sequence is TGCGCCAGCAGCATGAATCGGGACTTAACCTACGAGCAGTACTTC.

The chain is built from TRBV9 and TRBJ2-1, with 7 bases that match TRBD2. J gave up 6 bases and V 3 bases, and 12 bases lay outside the gene matches. The CDR3 runs to 16 residues. CDR1 is SGDLS, CDR2 YYNGEE, per germline. Here the CDR3 DNA reads TGTGCCAGCAGCGCCGGGGGGAGGGCCGGGATCAATGAGCAGTTCTTC. The encoded protein is CASSAGGRAGINEQFF.

The rearrangement links TRBV28 to TRBJ1-2; 11 bases match TRBD1. The germline CDR1 and CDR2 sequences are MDHEN and SYDVKM. The V and J ends lost 2 bases and 2 bases, in that order; junction bases with no gene match: 7. CDR3 length: 17 residues. Written as DNA, the CDR3 is TGTGCCAGCAGTTTAGGGGGACAGGGGGAATTAAACTATGGCTACACCTTC. It yields the protein CASSLGGQGELNYGYTF.

V gene TRBV29-1 combines with J gene TRBJ1-1; D is unresolved. The germline gives CDR1 SQVTM, CDR2 ANQGSEA. The CDR3 loop spans 13 amino acids. V was pared by 4 bases and J by 2 bases, with 11 bases between. CDR3 region: CSVVGGPNTEAFF. The CDR3 bases are TGCAGCGTTGTCGGAGGACCTAACACTGAAGCTTTCTTT.

The chain combines TRBV5-4 with TRBJ1-1; no clear D. The CDR3 contains 13 residues. Germline V CDR1 and CDR2: SGHNT, YYREEE (reference sequence). The V end was cut by 2 bases, the J end by 1 base, with 6 bases between. In nucleotides, the CDR3 is TGTGCCAGCAGCTTTTCGGGGAACACTGAAGCTTTCTTT. Translating it yields CASSFSGNTEAFF.

This clone was counted a single time. The V and J genes are TRBV6-1 and TRBJ2-2, with D perhaps matching TRBD1 (7 bases). The germline CDR1 and CDR2 sequences are MNHNS and SASEGT. There are 15 residues in the CDR3. V gave up 6 bases and J gave up 4 bases, with 15 bases separating them. In nucleotides, the CDR3 is TGTGCCAGCAGCGTACTCCAGGGGGGCACCGGGGAGCTGTTTTTT. Translation: CASSVLQGGTGELFF.

This clone showed up just once. CDR3 in amino acids: CASSFDRDRGRGEQFF. The DNA for the CDR3 is TGTGCCAGCAGCTTCGACCGGGACAGGGGTCGAGGTGAGCAGTTCTTC. This rearrangement joins TRBV7-9 to TRBJ2-1; 10 bases map to TRBD1. This CDR3 is built from 16 residues. Germline CDR1 is SEHNR and CDR2 is FQNEAQ (reference sequence). The junction had 11 bases not matched to a gene; V was cut back by 3 bases and J by 9 bases. Full variable domain (outside the CDR3, taken from reference TRBV7-9 and TRBJ2-1): DTGVSQNPRHKITKRGQNVTFRCDPISEHNRLYWYRQTLGQGPEFLTYFQNEAQLEKSRLLSDRFSAERPKGSFSTLEIQRTEQGDSAMYLCASSFDRDRGRGEQFFGPGTRLTVL.

V gene TRBV9 combines with J gene TRBJ2-5, with D unresolved. With 4 bases removed from V and 0 bases from J, the gap between germline ends came to 10 bases. Germline V gene lookup returns CDR1 SGDLS and CDR2 YYNGEE. The CDR3 spans 14 residues. CDR3 coding DNA: TGTGCCAGCAGCCTCGAACAGTACCAAGAGACCCAGTACTTC. It translates to CASSLEQYQETQYF.

The chain couples TRBV27 to TRBJ2-7; the D gene is possibly TRBD2 (6 bases). The CDR3 has 16 residues. V lost 5 bases to trimming and J lost 6 bases, with 23 bases between them. The germline gives CDR1 MNHEY, CDR2 SMNVEV (reference sequence). CDR3 DNA sequence: TGTGCCAGCAGTCTCGCTCGGGGGACCAACGCTCCCGAGCAGTACTTC. Translating gives CASSLARGTNAPEQYF.

The V gene is TRBV20-1, the J gene TRBJ2-5; D gene unclear. With the DNA end fitting TRBJ2-7 better, the J assignment may be wrong. CDR3 length: 10 residues. In germline, CDR1 is DFQATT, CDR2 SNEGSKA (reference sequence). In DNA form, the CDR3 reads TGCAGTGCTAGTAGCTACGAGCAGTACTTC. It translates to CSASSYEQYF.

In this sample, this clone turned up once. J is TRBJ1-2 and V is TRBV6-1; 10 nucleotides line up with TRBD1. The CDR3 has 15 amino acids. The J segment lost 4 bases and the V segment lost 1 base, leaving 3 bases of the junction unmatched. CDR1 and CDR2 (germline): MNHNS, SASEGT. The CDR3 sequence is CASSEGGQGVYGYTF. In DNA, the CDR3 is TGTGCCAGCAGTGAAGGTGGACAGGGGGTCTATGGCTACACCTTC.

The chain couples TRBV19 to TRBJ1-5; 7 bases are shared with TRBD1. Germline V gene data show CDR1 as LNHDA and CDR2 as SQIVND (reference sequence). V dropped 4 bases and J dropped 2; count of bases not matched to a gene: 2. The CDR3 is 14 residues long. The CDR3, as DNA: TGTGCCAGTAGTACCGGACAGGGCAATCAGCCCCAGCATTTT. It translates to CASSTGQGNQPQHF. Complete variable domain (other parts from reference TRBV19 and TRBJ1-5): DGGITQSPKYLFRKEGQNVTLSCEQNLNHDAMYWYRQDPGQGLRLIYYSQIVNDFQKGDIAEGYSVSREKKESFPLTVTSAQKNPTAFYLCASSTGQGNQPQHFGDGTRLSIL.

The chain links TRBV5-4 to TRBJ2-2; D possibly corresponds to TRBD1 (5 bases). Germline V gives CDR1 SGHNT, CDR2 YYREEE (reference sequence). Trimming removed 2 bases from V and 0 bases from J, with 11 bases in between. The CDR3 extends over 16 amino acids. The DNA for the CDR3 is TGTGCCAGCAGCTTTGGACATCTCACGAACACCGGGGAGCTGTTTTTT. It is translated as CASSFGHLTNTGELFF.

This clone was seen only a few times. The chain couples TRBV12-5 to TRBJ2-5; maybe TRBD1 (5 bases). The germline V and J ends were trimmed by 2 bases and 0 bases, with 7 bases remaining between them. CDR1 and CDR2 (germline): LGHNT, FRNRAP. The CDR3 is 14 amino acids. Here the CDR3 DNA reads TGTGCTAGTGGTTTGACGACAGACCAAGAGACCCAGTACTTC. Translating gives CASGLTTDQETQYF.

This clone has only a few counts. The chain links TRBV4-1 to TRBJ1-5, with D unresolved. V was pared by 1 base and J by 4 bases, with 5 bases between. Germline V gene sequence: CDR1 MGHRA, CDR2 YSYEKL. The CDR3 is 13 amino acids. DNA for the CDR3: TGCGCCAGCAGCCAAGTTAGAAATCAGCCCCAGCATTTT. Amino acids: CASSQVRNQPQHF.

The chain employs TRBV28 and TRBJ2-5, with D possibly TRBD2 on 7 matching bases. This CDR3 has 14 amino acids. Germline V lookup: CDR1 MDHEN, CDR2 SYDVKM. Trimming removed 5 bases from V and 4 bases from J, with 14 bases in between. The CDR3 nucleotides are TGTGCCAGCAGTCCAACAGGGAGGGGAGAGACCCAGTACTTC. It encodes CASSPTGRGETQYF.

J is TRBJ1-5 and V is TRBV28; 7 bases align to TRBD1. The V gene's germline CDR1 is MDHEN and CDR2 SYDVKM. The CDR3 is made up of 14 amino acids. V shed 3 bases, J shed 7 bases, and the junction held 6 bases outside the gene matches. The CDR3 nucleotides read TGTGCCAGCAGTTTTAAGGGGGCTGGACAGCCCCAGCATTTT. Encoded protein: CASSFKGAGQPQHF.

The V gene is TRBV19, the J gene TRBJ2-5; D unclear. The CDR3 has 10 amino acids. CDR1 and CDR2 from the germline V gene are LNHDA and SQIVND (reference sequence). Trimming stripped 10 bases from V and 5 bases from J, with 8 bases between. CDR3 nucleotide sequence: TGTGCCACCACTGTGGAGACCCAGTACTTC. Translated: CATTVETQYF.

The chain combines TRBV7-9 with TRBJ2-7, with D perhaps matching TRBD2 (5 bases). The CDR3 totals 11 residues. The V gene lost 2 bases and the J gene lost 6 bases, with 5 bases spanning the gap. Germline values: CDR1 SEHNR, CDR2 FQNEAQ (reference sequence). This CDR3 is CASSLSGEQYF. CDR3 DNA: TGTGCCAGCAGCTTAAGCGGCGAGCAGTACTTC.

The chain combines TRBV28 with TRBJ2-7; the match to TRBD1 covers 10 bases. The CDR3 length is 15 residues. Trimming at V came to 4 bases and at J to 0 bases, leaving 3 bases not matched to a gene. Germline lookup yields CDR1 MDHEN and CDR2 SYDVKM. The CDR3 spells CASSSRTGGSYEQYF. For the CDR3, the DNA is TGTGCCAGCAGTTCAAGGACAGGGGGCTCCTACGAGCAGTACTTC.

This clone was picked up a small number of times. V gene TRBV15 combines with J gene TRBJ2-1, with D hard to call. Trimming took off 5 bases at V and 6 bases at J, with 11 bases between the two ends. The CDR3 contains 13 residues. The germline CDR1 and CDR2 sequences are LNHNV and YYDKDF (reference sequence). DNA for the CDR3: TGTGCCACCAGCCTCCGACTTATCAATGAGCAGTTCTTC. Its translation: CATSLRLINEQFF.

The CDR3: CASTEAGEGAMNTEAFF. Written as DNA, the CDR3 is TGTGCCAGCACCGAGGCAGGAGAGGGGGCGATGAACACTGAAGCTTTCTTT. The chain carries TRBV28 and TRBJ1-1, with TRBD1 matching 7 bases. Germline V CDR1 and CDR2: MDHEN, SYDVKM. The J segment lost 0 bases and the V segment lost 7 bases, leaving 14 bases of the junction unmatched. CDR3 size: 17 residues.

This clone was observed a handful of times. J is TRBJ1-1 and V is TRBV23-1, with 9 bases aligning to TRBD1. TRBV23-1 is filed as an ORF, its function uncertain. V trimming: 0 bases; J trimming: 4 bases; junction bases outside the gene matches: 15. CDR3 length equals 19 residues. The CDR3 here is CASSQSSLLRDRASTEAFF. In nucleotides, the CDR3 is TGCGCCAGCAGTCAATCGAGTCTACTACGGGACAGGGCTAGCACTGAAGCTTTCTTT.

To note about this clone: Mismatch with germline at one junction end may stem from a read error. The CDR3 coding sequence is TGTTCCAGCAGCCCGGCGGGGTCGGTCCGAAACGAGCAGTACTTC. This sequence encodes CSSSPAGSVRNEQYF. This chain uses TRBV7-9 with TRBJ2-7; the D gene is possibly TRBD2 (6 bases). The CDR3 totals 15 residues. The germline V gene encodes CDR1 SEHNR and CDR2 FQNEAQ (reference sequence).

This chain connects TRBV28 to TRBJ1-2; a weak D match, TRBD1 (5 bases). The CDR3 has 14 amino acids. Between the trimmed V and J ends, which lost 6 bases and 6 bases, there was a span of 17 bases. In germline, CDR1 is MDHEN, CDR2 SYDVKM. CDR3 protein: CASSLPGGSDGYTF. DNA for the CDR3: TGTGCCAGCAGCCTACCGGGGGGAAGTGATGGCTACACCTTC.

The gene calls are TRBV11-2 and TRBJ2-7; TRBD1 matches at 8 bases. There are 15 residues in the CDR3. Per the germline V gene, CDR1 is SGHAT and CDR2 is FQNNGV. J lost 2 bases, V lost 5 bases, and 8 bases had no gene match. Here the CDR3 DNA reads TGTGCCAGCAGCCGACAGGGGATAGGGCCCTACGAGCAGTACTTC. This gives the protein CASSRQGIGPYEQYF.

The J gene is TRBJ2-3, the V gene TRBV6-6; 7 nucleotides line up with TRBD2. Per the germline V gene, CDR1 is MNHNY and CDR2 is SVGAGI (reference sequence). The CDR3 is made up of 15 amino acids. The trim removed 5 bases at V and 3 bases at J, leaving 8 bases unmatched. The CDR3 DNA is TGTGCCAGCAGTACCCGGGCGGGAGCTACAGATACGCAGTATTTT. Its protein is CASSTRAGATDTQYF.